The 3 T cell receptor beta chains reported below all come from one sample, sequenced in a study of early T cells in non-severe SARS-CoV-2 infection. MiXCR, run by TCRdb on the 5' RACE reads, gives a single entry per CDR3 protein. The sample has 65,000 to 85,000 distinct CDR3 sequences; approximately 10% are singletons. What was sequenced was whole blood. The receptor set was obtained from an adult who was a healthcare worker with PCR-confirmed SARS-CoV-2 infection or an uninfected control (not recorded which).

This clonotype was recorded many times. The chain links TRBV6-2 or TRBV6-3 to TRBJ2-1, with TRBD2 identical over 13 bases. Germline lookup yields CDR1 MNHEY and CDR2 SVGEGT. The CDR3 loop spans 22 amino acids. Germline trimming cut 6 bases from V and 1 base from J; bases unmatched to any gene: 21. The DNA for the CDR3 is TGTGCCAGCAGCCTCACCCCTCTTCTACCGGGACTAGCGGGAAAATCCTACAATGAGCAGTTCTTC. Amino acids: CASSLTPLLPGLAGKSYNEQFF.

This clonotype was detected only a few times. The rearrangement joins TRBV3-1 to TRBJ2-2; D unclear. The V and J ends lost 2 bases and 1 base respectively, with 8 bases between them. The CDR3 has 15 amino acids. Per germline, CDR1 LGHDT and CDR2 YNNKEL (reference sequence). CDR3 sequence reads: CASSQWAENTGELFF. The CDR3 bases are TGTGCCAGCAGCCAATGGGCAGAGAACACCGGGGAGCTGTTTTTT.

This clonotype was detected ten times or more. This chain joins TRBV7-2 and TRBJ2-7, with 13 bases lining up with TRBD2. Unmatched junction bases numbered 13, after V lost 5 bases and J lost 0 bases. Germline CDR1 is SGHTA and CDR2 is FQGNSA. The CDR3 has 19 residues. This CDR3 is CASSPRGGLAGFSSYEQYF. The CDR3 region has the DNA TGTGCCAGCAGCCCACGCGGGGGACTAGCGGGATTCAGCTCCTACGAGCAGTACTTC.